A selection of T cell receptor beta chains follows, all from one sample in a study of CD4 T cells in relation to SARS-CoV-2 and coronaviruses. Antigens of these TCRs are unknown. Sequencing used immunoSEQ multiplex PCR; TCRdb keeps in-frame clones, though not all of them. The sample holds 15,000 to 20,000 clones; over 60% are singletons and the top ten take approximately 28%. The sequenced sample consisted of CD4+ T cells from PBMCs, cultured in vitro. The receptors come from a human donor in good health. The CDR3 runs from the conserved cysteine through the conserved F or W. D genes are given only for firm matches.

j_call v_call d_call cdr3_aa
TRBJ2-1 TRBV6-5 TRBD2 CASRSSGRFEQFF
TRBJ2-7 TRBV7-9 TRBD2 CASSLGLAGAAGDEQYF
TRBJ2-3 TRBV5-1 TRBD1 CASSWRDPGQALNDTQYF
TRBJ2-5 TRBV11-2 TRBD2 CASSLGAGGARETQYF
TRBJ2-2 TRBV18 TRBD1 CASSRQTGGANTGELFF
TRBJ2-3 TRBV6-6 NA CASSRLAHGRGADTQYF
TRBJ2-3 TRBV6-6 TRBD1 CASSQGQSPSTDTQYF
TRBJ2-7 TRBV9 NA CASSHDLNSYEQYF
TRBJ1-1 TRBV6-5 TRBD1 CASMRSDRADTEAFF
TRBJ2-1 TRBV28 NA CASSPRQQWGYNEQFF
TRBJ2-1 TRBV7-2 TRBD1 CASSNWDRGSYNEQFF
TRBJ2-3 TRBV24-1 TRBD2 CATSDPGTSGTQGTQYF
TRBJ1-4 TRBV28 NA CASSFGAQNANEKLFF
TRBJ2-7 TRBV9 NA CASSVGPRAYEQYF
TRBJ1-2 TRBV6-1 NA CASSDRSYGYTF
TRBJ1-1 TRBV3-1/TRBV3-2 NA CASSQGAVNTEAFF
TRBJ2-5 TRBV6-5 NA CASSYSARVMETQYF
TRBJ1-1 TRBV5-1 NA CASSFGNGDTEAFF
TRBJ1-1 TRBV7-9 NA CASSPRGNGRPTEAFF
TRBJ2-7 TRBV11-1 TRBD2 CASSLGASGSSYEQYF
TRBJ1-1 TRBV9 NA CASSRGLVNTEAFF
TRBJ2-1 TRBV3-1/TRBV3-2 NA CASSQAGADEQFF
TRBJ2-7 TRBV27 TRBD1 CASSLNFGTGLYEQYF
TRBJ2-7 TRBV24-1 NA CATSDSGGVSYEQYF
TRBJ2-4 TRBV11-2 NA CASSLEGRSTKNIQYF
TRBJ1-1 TRBV5-1 NA CASSLELGRGNTEAFF
TRBJ2-5 TRBV5-4 NA CASSLGYRAWETQYF
TRBJ2-1 TRBV19 TRBD2 CASNPGGPGEQFF
TRBJ2-1 TRBV25-1 NA CASTHIDQDEQFF
TRBJ2-6 TRBV28 NA CASSPDGQEGFSGANVLTF
TRBJ1-1 TRBV7-3 NA CASSLGGMNTEAFF
TRBJ2-1 TRBV5-1 NA CASSLQGGINEQFF
TRBJ2-5 TRBV11-2 NA CASSYQQAQETQYF
TRBJ1-2 TRBV29-1 NA CSVEDPGNYGYTF
TRBJ2-1 TRBV18 NA CASSPQPARGNEQFF
TRBJ2-2 TRBV10-3 TRBD1 CAISVDRDRGTGELFF
TRBJ1-2 TRBV6-4 TRBD1 CASSDSGQGNYGYTF
TRBJ2-7 TRBV6-2/TRBV6-3 NA CASSYSRAGTIKFEQYF
TRBJ2-1 TRBV3-1/TRBV3-2 TRBD2 CASSQLAGGLNEQFF
TRBJ2-5 TRBV3-1/TRBV3-2 NA CASSQGSGWVQETQYF
TRBJ2-1 TRBV7-2 NA CASSLVQMPESGEQFF
TRBJ1-1 TRBV11-2 TRBD1 CASSLGPRGPRTEAFF
TRBJ1-2 TRBV14 NA CASSPLGGPSSYTF
TRBJ1-5 TRBV9 NA CASSVGGIGNQPQHF
TRBJ2-1 TRBV28 NA CASSATSPSYNEQFF
TRBJ1-4 TRBV10-2 NA CASSEPQGANEKLFF
TRBJ2-1 TRBV5-1 NA CASSLVPGNDNEQFF
TRBJ2-1 TRBV11-2 NA CASSSGGPRLNEQFF
TRBJ2-7 TRBV7-9 NA CASSLIHEQYF
TRBJ2-1 TRBV3-1/TRBV3-2 TRBD2 CASSPPSGRVDEQFF
TRBJ2-4 TRBV14 NA CASSTQENWSIQYF
TRBJ1-2 TRBV5-6 TRBD1 CASSFFFGTGEGGYTF
TRBJ1-6 TRBV25-1 NA CASSELERDGSPLHF
TRBJ2-1 TRBV12-5 NA CASGWELGEQFF
TRBJ1-2 TRBV6-1 NA CASIRDSKLGGYTF